The T cell receptor (beta chain) described here comes from a study of PD-1 blockade in mismatch repair-deficient tumors. V lost 0 bases, J lost 4 bases, and 11 bases lay in between. Per germline, CDR1 SGHNT and CDR2 YYREEE (reference sequence). The CDR3 extends over 15 amino acids. TCRdb's table, derived via immunoSEQ multiplex PCR, lists solely in-frame clones and lacks some. In the table there are nearly 25,000 clones, 75% to 85% of which are singletons. The TCR sequence derives from an adult with mismatch repair-deficient cancer. The sample was peripheral blood, taken 12 weeks after starting pembrolizumab. The chain couples TRBV5-4 to TRBJ2-1; possible D gene TRBD2, 5 bases. CDR3 nucleotide sequence: TGTGCCAGCAGCTTGGGGGGAGTTAGGTACAATGAGCAGTTCTTC. It encodes CASSLGGVRYNEQFF.